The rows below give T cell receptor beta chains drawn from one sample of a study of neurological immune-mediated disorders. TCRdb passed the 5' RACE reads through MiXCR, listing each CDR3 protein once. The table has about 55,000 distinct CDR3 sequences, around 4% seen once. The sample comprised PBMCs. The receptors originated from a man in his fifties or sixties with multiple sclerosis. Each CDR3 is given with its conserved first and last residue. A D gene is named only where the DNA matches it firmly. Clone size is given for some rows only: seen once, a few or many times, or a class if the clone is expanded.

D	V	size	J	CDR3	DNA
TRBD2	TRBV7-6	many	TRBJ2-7	CASSLGTSGTSHEQYF	TGTGCCAGCAGCTTAGGGACTAGCGGTACATCCCACGAGCAGTACTTC
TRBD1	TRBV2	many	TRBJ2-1	CASRRGTGGDEQFF	TGTGCCAGCAGGCGAGGGACAGGGGGTGATGAGCAGTTCTTC
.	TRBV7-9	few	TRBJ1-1	CASSLRSKDTEAFF	TGTGCCAGCAGCTTAAGGAGCAAGGACACTGAAGCTTTCTTT
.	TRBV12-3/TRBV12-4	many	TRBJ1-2	CASSPRERHGYTF	TGTGCCAGCAGCCCAAGAGAAAGGCATGGCTACACCTTC
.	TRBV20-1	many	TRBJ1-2	CSRHTGSGAGYTF	TGCAGTCGACATACAGGGTCGGGGGCTGGCTACACCTTC
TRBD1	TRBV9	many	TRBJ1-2	CASKDRIDGYTF	TGTGCCAGCAAGGACAGGATCGATGGCTACACCTTC
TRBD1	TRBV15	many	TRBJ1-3	CATSRVTGPGNTIYF	TGTGCCACCAGCAGAGTGACAGGGCCTGGAAACACCATATATTTT
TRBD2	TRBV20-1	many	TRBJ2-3	CSANGLAGRTDTQYF	TGCAGTGCAAACGGACTAGCGGGGCGGACAGATACGCAGTATTTT
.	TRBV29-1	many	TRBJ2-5	CSGRGAVETQYF	TGCAGCGGCCGGGGGGCGGTGGAGACCCAGTACTTC
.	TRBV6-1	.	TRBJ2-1	CASSEVPAPSYNEQFF	TGTGCCAGCAGTGAAGTTCCGGCGCCCTCCTACAATGAGCAGTTCTTC
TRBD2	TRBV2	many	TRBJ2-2	CASSVASGSTGELFF	TGTGCCAGCAGTGTGGCTAGCGGATCAACCGGGGAGCTGTTTTTT
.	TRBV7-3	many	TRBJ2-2	CASSYFQGTGELFF	TGTGCCAGCAGCTATTTCCAGGGGACCGGGGAGCTGTTTTTT
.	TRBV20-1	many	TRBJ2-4	CSAPRPWGAKNIQYF	TGCAGTGCTCCTCGACCGTGGGGGGCCAAAAACATTCAGTACTTC
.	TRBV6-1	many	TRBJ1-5	CASRGTQDSNQPQHF	TGTGCCAGCAGGGGAACCCAGGATAGCAATCAGCCCCAGCATTTT
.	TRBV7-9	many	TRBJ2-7	CASSRRAQEWEEQYF	TGTGCCAGCAGCCGACGGGCGCAGGAGTGGGAAGAGCAGTACTTC
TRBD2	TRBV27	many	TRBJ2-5	CASSSEAGIQETQYF	TGTGCCAGCAGTTCGGAAGCGGGGATACAAGAGACCCAGTACTTC
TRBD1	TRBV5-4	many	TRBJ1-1	CASSVGGQGSTEAFF	TGTGCCAGCAGCGTGGGGGGACAGGGGTCCACTGAAGCTTTCTTT
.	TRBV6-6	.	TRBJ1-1	CASSYGAGNTEAFF	TGTGCCAGCAGTTACGGGGCAGGGAACACTGAAGCTTTCTTT
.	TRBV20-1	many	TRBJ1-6	CRAGSSPLHF	TGCAGAGCAGGGAGTTCACCCCTCCACTTT
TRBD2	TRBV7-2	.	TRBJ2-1	CASSLTLPGGNREQFF	TGTGCCAGCAGCTTAACCTTGCCGGGAGGGAATCGTGAGCAGTTCTTC
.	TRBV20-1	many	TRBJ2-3	CSHKPGADTQYF	TGCAGCCACAAACCAGGGGCAGATACGCAGTATTTT
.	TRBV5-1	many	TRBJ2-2	CASSLARTVDAGELFF	TGCGCCAGCAGCTTGGCACGGACAGTCGATGCCGGGGAGCTGTTTTTT
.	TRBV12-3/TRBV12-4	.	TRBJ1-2	CASSLGGRPYGYTF	TGTGCCAGCAGTTTAGGGGGGCGCCCCTATGGCTACACCTTC
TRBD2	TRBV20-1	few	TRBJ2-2	CSARKFLSGIGNGELFF	TGCAGTGCTAGAAAATTTCTTAGCGGGATTGGAAACGGGGAGCTGTTTTTT
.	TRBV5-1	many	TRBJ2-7	CASSLTDSYEQYF	TGCGCCAGCAGCTTGACTGACAGCTACGAGCAGTACTTC
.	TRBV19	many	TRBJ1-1	CASSLLGNTEAFF	TGTGCCAGTAGCCTACTTGGGAACACTGAAGCTTTCTTT
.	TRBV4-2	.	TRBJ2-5	CASSQIDGQETQYF	TGTGCCAGCAGCCAAATTGACGGACAAGAGACCCAGTACTTC
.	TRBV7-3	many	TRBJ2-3	CASSLKPSPDTQYF	TGTGCCAGCAGCTTAAAACCTAGCCCGGATACGCAGTATTTT
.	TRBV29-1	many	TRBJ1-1	CSGRTPFRNTEAFF	TGCAGCGGCCGCACACCCTTCAGGAACACTGAAGCTTTCTTT
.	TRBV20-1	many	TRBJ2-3	CSARGGPDTQYF	TGCAGTGCTAGAGGGGGCCCAGATACGCAGTATTTT
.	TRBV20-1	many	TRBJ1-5	CSARTDQYQPQHF	TGCAGTGCTAGGACAGACCAATATCAGCCCCAGCATTTT
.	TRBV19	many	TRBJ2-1	CASSLWGLAPDNEQFF	TGTGCCAGTAGTCTCTGGGGGCTAGCGCCTGACAATGAGCAGTTCTTC
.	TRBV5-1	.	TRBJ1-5	CASSSEGGWREPQHF	TGCGCCAGCAGCTCGGAGGGGGGCTGGAGAGAGCCCCAGCATTTT
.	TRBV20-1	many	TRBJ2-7	CSARDFGVASMNEQYF	TGCAGTGCTAGAGATTTCGGAGTAGCGTCTATGAACGAGCAGTACTTC
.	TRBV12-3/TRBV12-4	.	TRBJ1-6	CASSLGKMGNSPLHF	TGTGCCAGCAGTTTAGGAAAGATGGGAAATTCACCCCTCCACTTT
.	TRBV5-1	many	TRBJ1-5	CASSPDPLEPQHF	TGCGCCAGCAGCCCTGACCCGTTGGAGCCCCAGCATTTT
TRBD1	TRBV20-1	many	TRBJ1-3	CSARVGTGGNTIYF	TGCAGTGCTAGAGTCGGGACAGGTGGAAACACCATATATTTT
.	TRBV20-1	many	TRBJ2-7	CSASKAGGYEQYF	TGCAGTGCTAGCAAAGCTGGAGGTTACGAGCAGTACTTC
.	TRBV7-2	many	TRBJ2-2	CASTMGGWTGELFF	TGTGCCAGCACCATGGGAGGCTGGACCGGGGAGCTGTTTTTT
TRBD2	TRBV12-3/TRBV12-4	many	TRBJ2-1	CAAGGLAENEQFF	TGTGCCGCCGGCGGACTAGCGGAGAATGAGCAGTTCTTC
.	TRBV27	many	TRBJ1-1	CASSLTGTVNTEAFF	TGTGCCAGCAGTTTAACAGGGACCGTGAACACTGAAGCTTTCTTT
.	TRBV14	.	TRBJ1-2	CASSQDIRDTDGYTF	TGTGCCAGCAGCCAAGATATACGGGATACGGATGGCTACACCTTC
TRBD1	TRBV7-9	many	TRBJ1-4	CASSQGGYEKLFF	TGTGCCAGCAGCCAGGGGGGCTATGAAAAACTGTTTTTT
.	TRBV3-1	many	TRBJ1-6	CASSRRLDSPLHF	TGTGCCAGCAGCCGCCGTTTGGATTCACCCCTCCACTTT
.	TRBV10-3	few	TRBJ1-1	CAIKIQGPRNEAFF	TGTGCCATCAAGATACAGGGTCCTCGGAATGAAGCTTTCTTT
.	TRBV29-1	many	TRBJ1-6	CSVVGLNRQRLNSPLHF	TGCAGCGTTGTGGGACTCAATAGACAGCGATTGAATTCACCCCTCCACTTT
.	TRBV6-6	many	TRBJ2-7	CASSYYLSPLSYEQYF	TGTGCCAGCAGTTACTACTTGTCCCCCCTAAGCTACGAGCAGTACTTC
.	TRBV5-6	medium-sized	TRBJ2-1	CASSLVDNEQFF	TGTGCCAGCAGCTTGGTAGACAATGAGCAGTTCTTC
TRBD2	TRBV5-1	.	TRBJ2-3	CASRGEDTQYF	TGCGCCAGTCGGGGGGAAGATACGCAGTATTTT
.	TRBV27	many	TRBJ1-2	CASSLSGATSYTF	TGTGCCAGCAGTTTATCGGGGGCTACGAGCTACACCTTC
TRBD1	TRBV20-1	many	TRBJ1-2	CSASHPRGRNYGYTF	TGCAGTGCTAGCCACCCCAGGGGGCGAAACTATGGCTACACCTTC
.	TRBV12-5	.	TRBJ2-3	CASGLGIGADTQYF	TGTGCTAGTGGTTTGGGGATCGGGGCAGATACGCAGTATTTT
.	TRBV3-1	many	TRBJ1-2	CASSHRGGYGYTF	TGTGCCAGCAGCCATCGGGGAGGGTATGGCTACACCTTC
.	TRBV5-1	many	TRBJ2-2	CASSPWTGRVTGELFF	TGCGCCAGCAGCCCATGGACAGGGAGGGTTACCGGGGAGCTGTTTTTT
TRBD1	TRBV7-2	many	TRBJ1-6	CASSLGQGRSNYNSPLHF	TGTGCCAGCAGCCTCGGACAGGGAAGGAGTAACTATAATTCACCCCTCCACTTT
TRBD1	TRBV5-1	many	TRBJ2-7	CASSLGGTGTYEQYF	TGCGCCAGCAGCTTGGGAGGGACAGGTACCTACGAGCAGTACTTC
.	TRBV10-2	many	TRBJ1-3	CASKVTGNTIYF	TGCGCCAGCAAGGTTACTGGAAACACCATATATTTT
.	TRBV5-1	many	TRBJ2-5	CASSFQGHQETQYF	TGCGCCAGCAGCTTTCAGGGGCACCAAGAGACCCAGTACTTC
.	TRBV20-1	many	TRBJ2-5	CSARIWGRQETQYF	TGCAGTGCTAGAATATGGGGGAGGCAAGAGACCCAGTACTTC
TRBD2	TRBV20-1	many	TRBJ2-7	CSARGGRRNYEQYF	TGCAGTGCTAGAGGCGGGAGAAGGAACTACGAGCAGTACTTC